Shown below are 32 T cell receptor beta chains from a single sample sequenced in a study of cytomegalovirus exposure and HLA in healthy donors (TCRdb year 2017). The library was produced with the immunoSEQ multiplex PCR assay. For the multiplex PCR, a mixture combining 60 forward primers for TCR Vbeta segments and 13 reverse primers for TCR Jbeta segments was used. As stored in TCRdb, this immuneACCESS dataset retains in-frame rearrangements with V and J assigned. A fraction of the clones does not appear; measured against another copy, unresolved V genes explain less than half of the discrepancy, and the remainder lacks a known reason. The sample table shows 150,000 to 200,000 clones, and 75% to 85% are seen once. Clones ranked in the top ten supply over 1.1% of the sample. The material sequenced was PBMCs. These receptors were obtained from a man in his late teens or twenties in good health and CMV-seronegative.

The chain combines TRBV7-9 with TRBJ1-2; D remains unclear. The V end was cut by 2 bases, the J end by 0 bases, with 10 bases between. Germline V CDR1 and CDR2: SEHNR, FQNEAQ (reference sequence). The CDR3 has 15 residues. The CDR3 DNA reads as TGTGCCAGCAGCTTAAGTTTGTTAGCTAACTATGGCTACACCTTC. Its protein product is CASSLSLLANYGYTF. The whole variable domain, filled in from reference TRBV7-9 and TRBJ1-2, reads DTGVSQNPRHKITKRGQNVTFRCDPISEHNRLYWYRQTLGQGPEFLTYFQNEAQLEKSRLLSDRFSAERPKGSFSTLEIQRTEQGDSAMYLCASSLSLLANYGYTFGSGTRLTVV.

This clone was picked up one time. The sample carries other DNA sequences with the same CDR3. The rearrangement joins TRBV5-1 to TRBJ2-5; D may be TRBD1 (6 bases). This CDR3 is 13 amino acids long. In germline, CDR1 is SGHRS, CDR2 YFSETQ. Trimming pared 0 bases from V and 4 bases from J, leaving 7 bases between. The CDR3 DNA sequence: TGCGCCAGCAGCTTGGGAGGGGGAGAGACCCAGTACTTC. It translates to CASSLGGGETQYF.

The chain is built from TRBV27 and TRBJ1-3, with TRBD1 as a possible D gene (6 bases). Germline values: CDR1 MNHEY, CDR2 SMNVEV (reference sequence). With 5 bases removed from V and 0 bases from J, the gap between germline ends came to 14 bases. The CDR3 extends over 16 amino acids. The CDR3 DNA reads as TGTGCCAGCAGTGCCGGGACACTAGACTCTGGAAACACCATATATTTT. Translating gives CASSAGTLDSGNTIYF.

This rearrangement joins TRBV5-1 to TRBJ2-2; possible D gene TRBD2, 5 bases. The length of the CDR3 is 16 residues. Germline loops: CDR1 SGHRS, CDR2 YFSETQ. The V end lost 4 bases, the J end lost 5 bases, and 18 bases lay between the germline ends. The CDR3 nucleotides read TGCGCCAGCAGCCAAGGAACTAGTTTGACGACCGGGGAGCTGTTTTTT. This codes for CASSQGTSLTTGELFF.

The chain combines TRBV7-5 with TRBJ2-7; TRBD1, the D gene given by the table, was not confirmed from the DNA. TRBV7-5 constitutes a pseudogene. There are 16 residues in the CDR3. CDR3 protein: CARSLMLEDRADEQYF. The CDR3 bases are TGTGCCAGAAGCTTAATGCTCGAGGACAGGGCCGACGAGCAGTACTTC.

As DNA, the CDR3 is TGTGCCAGCTCACCAGTTTCCAGAAGCTCTGGAAACACCATATATTTT. This sequence encodes CASSPVSRSSGNTIYF. This chain uses TRBV18 with TRBJ1-3; D unclear. V was pared by 2 bases and J by 0 bases, with 11 bases between. CDR1 is KGHSH and CDR2 is LQKENI in the germline V gene. The CDR3 length is 16 residues.

This clone was picked up a small number of times. The genes are TRBV30 and TRBJ2-2, with 9 bases fitting TRBD1. Germline V CDR1 and CDR2: GTSNPN, SVGIG (reference sequence). The CDR3 contains 15 residues. V trimming: 3 bases; J trimming: 8 bases; junction bases outside the gene matches: 10. The CDR3 is CAWRRRDRVTGELFF. The CDR3 DNA reads as TGTGCCTGGAGGAGAAGGGACAGGGTCACAGGGGAGCTGTTTTTT.

Points on this clone: This specimen includes other DNA sequences encoding the same CDR3. The rearrangement joins TRBV7-2 to TRBJ2-1; 7 bases are a match to TRBD2. Germline CDR1 SGHTA, CDR2 FQGNSA. This CDR3 is 14 amino acids long. J was trimmed by 4 bases and V by 0 bases; bases with no gene match: 0. CDR3 sequence (DNA): TGTGCCAGCAGCTTAGCGGGAGGGTACAATGAGCAGTTCTTC. Its protein product is CASSLAGGYNEQFF.

This chain uses TRBV11-1 with TRBJ1-2; 8 bases fit TRBD1. V lost 5 bases and J lost 3; bases outside the gene matches: 5. The CDR3 spans 14 residues. Looked up from germline, CDR1 is SGHAT and CDR2 is FQDESV (reference sequence). The CDR3 region has the DNA TGTGCCAGCAGCATGGGGACAGGTGACTATGGCTACACCTTC. This encodes CASSMGTGDYGYTF.

This chain connects TRBV5-5 to TRBJ2-7; D remains unclear. Germline V lookup: CDR1 SGHKS, CDR2 YYEKEE (reference sequence). The CDR3 has 16 residues. With 0 bases removed from V and 2 bases from J, the gap between germline ends came to 15 bases. CDR3 DNA sequence: TGTGCCAGCAGCTTGGGTCTAGGCCCACGCGCCTACGAGCAGTACTTC. It translates to CASSLGLGPRAYEQYF.

The genes are TRBV6-1 and TRBJ2-5; TRBD1 aligns across 8 bases. V lost 6 bases and J lost 5; bases outside the gene matches: 8. Germline-derived CDR1 and CDR2 are MNHNS and SASEGT. This CDR3 region has 14 residues. The CDR3 DNA follows: TGTGCCAGCAGCCGACAGGGGTGGGGGGAGACCCAGTACTTC. Protein sequence: CASSRQGWGETQYF.

The chain couples TRBV5-1 to TRBJ2-4; weak D call: TRBD1 (5 bases). V shed 4 bases and J shed 9 bases, with 11 bases lying between them. This CDR3 contains 12 residues. CDR1 is SGHRS, CDR2 YFSETQ, per germline. The DNA for the CDR3 is TGCGCCAGCAGCATGGACACAGGCATTCAGTACTTC. It specifies CASSMDTGIQYF.

This rearrangement joins TRBV12-5 to TRBJ2-1; D remains ambiguous. CDR1 and CDR2 from the germline V gene are LGHNT and FRNRAP. With 2 bases removed from V and 8 bases from J, the gap between germline ends came to 4 bases. CDR3 size: 11 residues. The CDR3 loop reads CASGLFDEQFF. The CDR3 DNA is TGTGCTAGTGGTTTGTTCGATGAGCAGTTCTTC.

The chain recombines TRBV2 with TRBJ1-4; D possibly corresponds to TRBD1 (6 bases). Germline V gene data show CDR1 as SNHLY and CDR2 as FYNNEI. The CDR3 contains 14 residues. Trimming took 6 bases from V and 3 from J, leaving 11 bases between them. CDR3 bases: TGTGCCAGCAGGGAACAGGGATCTAATGAAAAACTGTTTTTT. Amino acid sequence: CASREQGSNEKLFF.

This chain links TRBV21-1 with TRBJ1-5. TRBV21-1 is given as a pseudogene. This CDR3 has 15 residues. The CDR3 sequence is CASSKVGRRGGPQHF. The CDR3 DNA reads as TGTGCCAGCAGCAAAGTAGGCCGGCGGGGGGGGCCCCAGCATTTT.

The chain is built from TRBV7-2 and TRBJ2-5; D may be TRBD2 (5 bases). The V end was cut by 2 bases, the J end by 7 bases, with 17 bases between. The length of the CDR3 is 15 residues. Germline loops: CDR1 SGHTA, CDR2 FQGNSA. The CDR3 protein is CASSLSLGVMGTQYF. In nucleotides, the CDR3 is TGTGCCAGCAGCTTATCTCTCGGGGTGATGGGGACCCAGTACTTC.

The rearrangement joins TRBV15 to TRBJ2-7, with a possible D match to TRBD1 (6 bases). Trimming cost V 2 bases and J 3 bases, with 11 bases left between them. The CDR3 extends over 14 amino acids. Germline CDR1 and CDR2: LNHNV and YYDKDF (reference sequence). This chain's CDR3 is CATSRTSRGYEQYF. The DNA for the CDR3 is TGTGCCACCAGCAGAACTTCCAGGGGCTACGAGCAGTACTTC.

V gene TRBV10-3 combines with J gene TRBJ2-2; perhaps TRBD2 as D (6 bases). V lost 8 bases, J lost 1 base, and 8 bases lay in between. Germline V lookup: CDR1 ENHRY, CDR2 SYGVKD. This CDR3 region has 13 residues. The CDR3, as DNA: TGTGCCATCGGGGACTGGAACACCGGGGAGCTGTTTTTT. Amino acids: CAIGDWNTGELFF.

V is TRBV10-2 and J is TRBJ1-2; weak D call: TRBD1 (6 bases). Germline CDR1 WSHSY, CDR2 SAAADI. Deletions cut 5 bases from V and 0 bases from J, with 7 bases between. The CDR3 extends over 13 amino acids. This CDR3 reads CASSRDTNYGYTF. The CDR3 DNA is TGCGCCAGCAGTCGGGACACTAACTATGGCTACACCTTC.

The V call is TRBV7-3, the J call TRBJ1-1; TRBD1 aligns across 7 bases. V dropped 5 bases and J dropped 1; count of bases not matched to a gene: 4. Germline assignment: CDR1 SGHTA and CDR2 FQGTGA. This CDR3 comprises 14 residues. The CDR3 DNA sequence: TGTGCCAGCAGCCCTCAGGGGGGGAACACTGAAGCTTTCTTT. It is translated as CASSPQGGNTEAFF. The full variable domain, completed using reference TRBV7-3 and TRBJ1-1, is GAGVSQTPSNKVTEKGKYVELRCDPISGHTALYWYRQSLGQGPEFLIYFQGTGAADDSGLPNDRFFAVRPEGSVSTLKIQRTERGDSAVYLCASSPQGGNTEAFFGQGTRLTVV.

The rearrangement joins TRBV5-1 to TRBJ2-5; the match to TRBD2 covers 11 bases. CDR3 length equals 16 residues. J lost 5 bases, V lost 3 bases, and 9 bases had no gene match. CDR1 and CDR2 from the germline V gene are SGHRS and YFSETQ. In nucleotides, the CDR3 is TGCGCCAGCAGCTGGGGTAGCGGGGGGGCCTGGGAGACCCAGTACTTC. This sequence encodes CASSWGSGGAWETQYF.

This clone is a singleton in its sample. This chain uses TRBV5-1 with TRBJ2-2; D is perhaps TRBD2 (5 bases). The germline V gene encodes CDR1 SGHRS and CDR2 YFSETQ. V was trimmed by 6 bases and J by 1 base, leaving 7 bases between them. The CDR3 is 13 residues long. The CDR3 reads CASNSGNTGELFF. CDR3 DNA sequence: TGCGCCAGCAACAGCGGGAACACCGGGGAGCTGTTTTTT.

V gene TRBV19 combines with J gene TRBJ1-5, with 7 bases aligning to TRBD1. CDR1 and CDR2 (germline): LNHDA, SQIVND (reference sequence). CDR3 size: 14 residues. V lost 8 bases, J lost 0 bases, and 4 bases stayed unmatched. The CDR3 loop is CASWDRYSNQPQHF. In DNA form, the CDR3 reads TGTGCCAGTTGGGACAGATATAGCAATCAGCCCCAGCATTTT.

V usage is TRBV4-3 and J usage is TRBJ2-2; 8 bases line up with TRBD2. V dropped 0 bases and J dropped 3; count of bases not matched to a gene: 6. Germline V gives CDR1 LGHNA, CDR2 YSLEER. The CDR3 length is 17 residues. The CDR3, as DNA: TGCGCCAGCAGCCAAGACCAGCGGGAGCGTGACACCGGGGAGCTGTTTTTT. Its protein product is CASSQDQRERDTGELFF.

V and J are TRBV9 and TRBJ1-4; weak D call: TRBD1 (6 bases). Germline CDR1 reads SGDLS; CDR2 reads YYNGEE. This CDR3 is 14 amino acids long. V lost 0 bases, J lost 5 bases, and 8 bases lay in between. CDR3 residues: CASSVAGANEKLFF. The CDR3 DNA sequence: TGTGCCAGCAGCGTAGCAGGGGCGAATGAAAAACTGTTTTTT.

V and J are TRBV14 and TRBJ1-2, with D possibly TRBD1 on 5 matching bases. This CDR3 is 13 amino acids long. The germline V gene encodes CDR1 SGHDN and CDR2 FVKESK. The germline V and J ends were trimmed by 3 bases and 6 bases, with 11 bases remaining between them. In DNA form, the CDR3 reads TGTGCCAGCAGCCAGGGACTAAACCATGGCTACACCTTC. Translating it yields CASSQGLNHGYTF.

V gene TRBV6-5 combines with J gene TRBJ1-2, with 9 bases that match TRBD1. The J segment lost 7 bases and the V segment lost 2 bases, leaving 2 bases of the junction unmatched. The CDR3 has 13 residues. Germline V lookup: CDR1 MNHEY, CDR2 SVGAGI. The CDR3 DNA reads as TGTGCCAGCAGTTACGAGACAGGGGGTGGCTACACCTTC. Translating gives CASSYETGGGYTF.

This clone was picked up many times. The chain links TRBV11-2 to TRBJ2-3; weak D call: TRBD1 (6 bases). V dropped 0 bases and J dropped 5 bases, with 15 bases sitting between them. This CDR3 has 16 amino acids. Germline CDR1 and CDR2: SGHAT and FQNNGV. The CDR3 DNA reads as TGTGCCAGCAGCTTAGATTATCGGCAGGGGATAGATACGCAGTATTTT. It is translated as CASSLDYRQGIDTQYF.

The rearrangement uses TRBV13 and TRBJ2-7; 10 bases are shared with TRBD1. The CDR3 totals 14 residues. The germline V gene encodes CDR1 PRHDT and CDR2 FYEKMQ (reference sequence). V shed 4 bases, J shed 3 bases, and the junction held 3 bases outside the gene matches. CDR3 in amino acids: CASSYRDRGYEQYF. The CDR3 nucleotides are TGTGCCAGCAGCTACCGGGACAGGGGCTACGAGCAGTACTTC.

Only one count was recorded for this clone. The V call is TRBV7-2, the J call TRBJ2-7, with a tentative D call TRBD2 (6 bases). Germline values: CDR1 SGHTA, CDR2 FQGNSA. Between the trimmed V and J ends, which lost 3 bases and 8 bases, there was a span of 14 bases. The CDR3 is 13 amino acids. CDR3 sequence reads: CASSLGGRGQQYF. For the CDR3, the DNA is TGTGCCAGCAGCTTGGGAGGAAGAGGGCAGCAGTACTTC. Full variable domain (outside the CDR3, taken from reference TRBV7-2 and TRBJ2-7): GAGVSQSPSNKVTEKGKDVELRCDPISGHTALYWYRQSLGQGLEFLIYFQGNSAPDKSGLPSDRFSAERTGGSVSTLTIQRTQQEDSAVYLCASSLGGRGQQYFGPGTRLTVT.

Concerning this clone itself: An end of the junction does not agree with germline; a read error may underlie this. V gene TRBV7-9 combines with J gene TRBJ2-5; 11 bases match TRBD2. The CDR3 totals 16 residues. Germline V CDR1 and CDR2: SEHNR, FQNEAQ (reference sequence). The CDR3 here is CSSSSQRLAGQETQYF. The CDR3 DNA is TGTTCCAGCAGCTCCCAGCGACTAGCGGGACAAGAGACCCAGTACTTC.

The chain employs TRBV11-3 and TRBJ1-4; 9 nucleotides match TRBD1. CDR1 and CDR2 from the germline V gene are SGHNT and YENEEA. Unmatched junction bases numbered 5, after V lost 5 bases and J lost 4 bases. There are 15 residues in the CDR3. This chain's CDR3 is CASSHGTGHNEKLFF. CDR3 DNA sequence: TGTGCCAGCAGCCACGGGACAGGGCATAATGAAAAACTGTTTTTT. Based on the CDR3 plus reference TRBV11-3 and TRBJ1-4, the full variable domain is EAGVVQSPRYKIIEKKQPVAFWCNPISGHNTLYWYLQNLGQGPELLIRYENEEAVDDSQLPKDRFSAERLKGVDSTLKIQPAELGDSAVYLCASSHGTGHNEKLFFGSGTQLSVL.